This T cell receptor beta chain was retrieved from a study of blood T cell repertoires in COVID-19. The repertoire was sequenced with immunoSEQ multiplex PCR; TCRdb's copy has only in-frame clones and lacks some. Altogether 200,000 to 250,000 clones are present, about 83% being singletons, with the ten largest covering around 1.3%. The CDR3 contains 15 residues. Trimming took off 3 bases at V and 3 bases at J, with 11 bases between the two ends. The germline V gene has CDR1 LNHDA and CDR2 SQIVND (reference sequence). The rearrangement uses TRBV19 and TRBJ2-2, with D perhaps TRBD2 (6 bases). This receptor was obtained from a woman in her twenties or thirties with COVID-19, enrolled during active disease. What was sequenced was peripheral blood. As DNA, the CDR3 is TGTGCCAGTAGTATGGCCGGACTATACACCGGGGAGCTGTTTTTT. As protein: CASSMAGLYTGELFF.